This T cell receptor (beta chain) was sequenced in a study of T cells in Graves' hyperthyroidism and ophthalmopathy. Uncontrolled infection, other autoimmune disease, pregnancy or lactation excluded patients. Amplified TCR beta CDR3 regions derived from RNA transcripts. Using the HTBI primer set, a first-round RT-PCR was run on the TCR CDR3. In TCRdb, the multiplex PCR reads were re-called with MiXCR into one record per CDR3 protein. The sample holds 610,000 or so distinct CDR3 sequences, just over 45% seen once. Notes on the study in general: The model anticipated ophthalmopathy a median around six months pre-onset. Most thyroid clonotypes that were expanded above 0.001 also turned up in blood.

CDR3 length: 16 residues. Germline lookup yields CDR1 SNHLY and CDR2 FYNNEI. On this clonotype itself: Its antigen is undetermined.

The sequencing sample was made of peripheral blood or thyroid tissue (not recorded which). This TCR came from a woman aged 18-29 years with Graves' hyperthyroidism. The chain combines TRBV2 with TRBJ2-7; 10 nucleotides agree with TRBD2. The end of the DNA aligns better with TRBJ2-5, so the J call may be wrong. In DNA, the CDR3 is TGTGCCAGCAGTGAAGGGGCTAGCGGGAGTTTGGAGACCCAGTACTTC. This encodes CASSEGASGSLETQYF.